Listed here is a single T cell receptor beta chain. This sample stems from a study of early T cells in non-severe SARS-CoV-2 infection. On the study more broadly: Sequencing was performed on bulk RNA from unsorted whole blood, leaving chains unpaired.

Individual cDNA molecules received unique molecular identifiers. A single record per CDR3 protein comes from TCRdb applying MiXCR to the 5' RACE reads. The table has under 60,000 distinct CDR3 sequences, about a tenth seen once; the top ten hold less than 25%. The length of the CDR3 is 15 residues. Germline assignment: CDR1 SGHRS and CDR2 YFSETQ. V dropped 0 bases and J dropped 2 bases, with 11 bases sitting between them. Sequenced input: whole blood. The J gene is TRBJ1-1, the V gene TRBV5-1, with a tentative D call TRBD1 (5 bases). The sequence was obtained from an adult who was a healthcare worker with PCR-confirmed SARS-CoV-2 infection or an uninfected control (not recorded which). DNA for the CDR3: TGCGCCAGCAGCTTGGCAGGGAGAGAAAACACTGAAGCTTTCTTT. It encodes CASSLAGRENTEAFF.